This T cell receptor (beta chain) was identified during a study of cytomegalovirus exposure and HLA in healthy donors. Study findings and constraints: Rarity characterized most TCR sequences, yet some public TCRs appeared in many donors. Reports credit the classifier with highly specific, highly sensitive diagnosis of cytomegalovirus status. Most CMV-associated TCR beta chains were later found to appear HLA-restricted.

With 60 Vbeta and 13 Jbeta primers, the PCR was carried out. Sequencing used immunoSEQ multiplex PCR; TCRdb keeps in-frame clones, though not all of them. The sample consists of 95,000 to 150,000 clones, around 86% of them appearing once. There are 14 residues in the CDR3. From germline, CDR1 is SNHLY and CDR2 FYNNEI. The donors comprised healthy bone marrow donors. Points on this clone: The antigen is not known. The junction differs from germline at one of its ends, possibly a read error.

This chain uses TRBV2 with TRBJ2-2, with 8 nucleotides matching TRBD1. The source is a woman aged 35 to 49 in good health and CMV-seronegative. The sequencing input was PBMCs. This CDR3 is CASRDRGGTGELFF. DNA for the CDR3: TGTGCCAGCCGTGACAGGGGTGGCACCGGGGAGCTGTTTTTT.